These 5 T cell receptor beta chains were sequenced from one sample in a study of cytomegalovirus exposure and HLA in healthy donors. Researchers ran the PCR with 60 Vbeta and 13 Jbeta primers. Produced via immunoSEQ multiplex PCR; TCRdb's table is partial and in-frame only. In all, the sample yields about 170,000 clones. Sequencing was done on a sample of PBMCs. These receptor sequences come from an older woman in good health and CMV-seronegative.

J is TRBJ1-1 and V is TRBV11-1, with 7 bases matching TRBD1. The CDR3 runs 15 residues. Germline V CDR1 and CDR2: SGHAT, FQDESV (reference sequence). V lost 7 bases and J lost 4; bases outside the gene matches: 12. The DNA of the CDR3 is TGTGCCAGCAAAAGGGACAGCGTTCAGTCCACTGAAGCTTTCTTT. It yields the protein CASKRDSVQSTEAFF. The entire variable domain, with the rest obtained from reference TRBV11-1 and TRBJ1-1, is as follows: EAEVAQSPRYKITEKSQAVAFWCDPISGHATLYWYRQILGQGPELLVQFQDESVVDDSQLPKDRFSAERLKGVDSTLKIQPAELGDSAMYLCASKRDSVQSTEAFFGQGTRLTVV.

V usage is TRBV6-6 and J usage is TRBJ1-1; TRBD1 matches at 7 bases. The germline CDR1 and CDR2 sequences are MNHNY and SVGAGI (reference sequence). V dropped 7 bases and J dropped 0; count of bases not matched to a gene: 5. The CDR3 covers 14 residues. The CDR3 bases are TGTGCCAGCATGGCCGGGACAGTGAACACTGAAGCTTTCTTT. This sequence encodes CASMAGTVNTEAFF.

This sequence joins TRBV5-1 and TRBJ2-7; D perhaps matches TRBD2 (5 bases). V lost 3 bases and J lost 0, with 13 bases in between. CDR1 is SGHRS, CDR2 YFSETQ, per germline. The CDR3 is 15 amino acids. CDR3 protein: CASSSYPAGSYEQYF. The CDR3 nucleotides read TGCGCCAGCAGCTCCTACCCGGCGGGCTCCTACGAGCAGTACTTC. Full variable domain (missing parts from reference TRBV5-1 and TRBJ2-7): KAGVTQTPRYLIKTRGQQVTLSCSPISGHRSVSWYQQTPGQGLQFLFEYFSETQRNKGNFPGRFSGRQFSNSRSEMNVSTLELGDSALYLCASSSYPAGSYEQYFGPGTRLTVT.

This rearrangement joins TRBV19 to TRBJ2-5; D is possibly TRBD2 (7 bases). The CDR3 loop spans 13 amino acids. Per germline, CDR1 LNHDA and CDR2 SQIVND (reference sequence). Between the trimmed V and J ends, which lost 6 bases and 9 bases, there was a span of 17 bases. The CDR3 bases are TGTGCCAGTAGAGGGGGAGGGTTAATGGCCCAGTACTTC. Translating it yields CASRGGGLMAQYF.

The chain joins TRBV15 to TRBJ1-6, with D possibly being TRBD1 (5 bases). V lost 0 bases and J 6 bases, leaving 18 bases between the germline ends. Germline CDR1 LNHNV, CDR2 YYDKDF (reference sequence). CDR3 length: 18 amino acids. CDR3 sequence (DNA): TGTGCCACCAGCAGAGACAGTACAGGCCCTGGGGTTAATTCACCCCTCCACTTT. It specifies CATSRDSTGPGVNSPLHF.